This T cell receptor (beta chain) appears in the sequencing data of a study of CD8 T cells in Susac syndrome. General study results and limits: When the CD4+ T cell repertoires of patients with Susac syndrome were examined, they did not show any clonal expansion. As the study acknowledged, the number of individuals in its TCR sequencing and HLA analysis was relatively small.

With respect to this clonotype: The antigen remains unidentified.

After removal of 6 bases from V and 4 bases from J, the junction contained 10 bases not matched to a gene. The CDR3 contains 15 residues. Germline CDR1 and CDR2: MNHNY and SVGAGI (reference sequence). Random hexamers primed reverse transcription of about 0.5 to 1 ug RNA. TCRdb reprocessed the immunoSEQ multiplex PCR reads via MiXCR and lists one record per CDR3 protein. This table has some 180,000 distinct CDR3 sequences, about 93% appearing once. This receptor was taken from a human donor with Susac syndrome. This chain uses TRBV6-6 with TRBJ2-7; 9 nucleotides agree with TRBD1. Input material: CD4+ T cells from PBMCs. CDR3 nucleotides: TGTGCCAGCAGGCGCGCGGGACAGGGTAATTACGAGCAGTACTTC. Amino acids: CASRRAGQGNYEQYF.